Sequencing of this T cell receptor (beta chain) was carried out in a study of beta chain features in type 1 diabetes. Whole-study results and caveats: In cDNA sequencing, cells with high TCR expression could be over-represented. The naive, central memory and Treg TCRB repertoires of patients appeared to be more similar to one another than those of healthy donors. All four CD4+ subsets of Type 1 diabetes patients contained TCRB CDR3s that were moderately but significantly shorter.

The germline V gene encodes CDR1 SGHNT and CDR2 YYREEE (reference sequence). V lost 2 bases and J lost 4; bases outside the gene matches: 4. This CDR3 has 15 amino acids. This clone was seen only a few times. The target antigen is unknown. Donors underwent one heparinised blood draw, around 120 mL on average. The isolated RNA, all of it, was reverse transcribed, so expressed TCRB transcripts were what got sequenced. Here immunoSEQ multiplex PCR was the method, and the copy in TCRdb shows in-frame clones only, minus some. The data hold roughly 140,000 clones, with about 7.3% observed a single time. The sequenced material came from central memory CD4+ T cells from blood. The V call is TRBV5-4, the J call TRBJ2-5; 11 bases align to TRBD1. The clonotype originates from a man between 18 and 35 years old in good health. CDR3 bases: TGTGCCAGCAGCTTTGGACAGGGGGCAGGAGAGACCCAGTACTTC. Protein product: CASSFGQGAGETQYF.